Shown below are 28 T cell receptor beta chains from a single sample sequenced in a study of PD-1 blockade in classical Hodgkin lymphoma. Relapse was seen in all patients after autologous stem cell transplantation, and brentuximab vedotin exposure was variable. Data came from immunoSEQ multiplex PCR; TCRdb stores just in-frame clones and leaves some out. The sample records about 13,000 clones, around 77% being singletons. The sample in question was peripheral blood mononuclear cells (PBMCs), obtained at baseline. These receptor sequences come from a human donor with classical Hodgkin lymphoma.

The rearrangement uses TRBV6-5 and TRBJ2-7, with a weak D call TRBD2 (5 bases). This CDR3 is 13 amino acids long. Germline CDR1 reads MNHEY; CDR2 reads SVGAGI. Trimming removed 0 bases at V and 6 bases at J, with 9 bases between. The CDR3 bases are TGTGCCAGCAGTTACTCGAGGGTCGGCGAGCAGTACTTC. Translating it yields CASSYSRVGEQYF.

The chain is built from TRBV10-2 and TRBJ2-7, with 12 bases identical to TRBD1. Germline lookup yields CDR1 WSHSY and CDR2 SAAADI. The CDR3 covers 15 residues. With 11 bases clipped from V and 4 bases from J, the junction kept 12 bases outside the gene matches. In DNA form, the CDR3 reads TGCGCCGCGGTAAGCGGGACAGGGGGCATGTACGAGCAGTACTTC. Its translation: CAAVSGTGGMYEQYF.

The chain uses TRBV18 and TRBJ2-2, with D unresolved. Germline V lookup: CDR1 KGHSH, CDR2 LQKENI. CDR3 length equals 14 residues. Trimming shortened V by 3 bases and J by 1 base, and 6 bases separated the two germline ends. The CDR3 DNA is TGTGCCAGCTCACCCGGACGGAACACCGGGGAGCTGTTTTTT. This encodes CASSPGRNTGELFF.

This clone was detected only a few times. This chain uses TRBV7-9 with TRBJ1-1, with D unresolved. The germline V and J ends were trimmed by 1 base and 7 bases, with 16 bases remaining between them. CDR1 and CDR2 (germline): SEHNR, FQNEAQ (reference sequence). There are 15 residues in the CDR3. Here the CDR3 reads CASSLGFSLLNEAFF. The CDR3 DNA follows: TGTGCCAGCAGCTTAGGATTTTCGCTTCTCAATGAAGCTTTCTTT.

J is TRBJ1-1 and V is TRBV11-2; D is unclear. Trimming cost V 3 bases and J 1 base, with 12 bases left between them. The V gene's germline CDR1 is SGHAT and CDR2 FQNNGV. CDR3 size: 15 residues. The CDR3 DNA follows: TGTGCCAGCAGCTTCGAGGGTAGACCGAACACTGAAGCTTTCTTT. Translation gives CASSFEGRPNTEAFF.

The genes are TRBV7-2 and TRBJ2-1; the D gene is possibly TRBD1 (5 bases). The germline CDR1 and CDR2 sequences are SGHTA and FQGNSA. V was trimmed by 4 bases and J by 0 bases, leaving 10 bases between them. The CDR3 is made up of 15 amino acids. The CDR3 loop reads CASSSQGSSYNEQFF. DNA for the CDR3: TGTGCCAGCAGCTCCCAGGGTTCCTCCTACAATGAGCAGTTCTTC.

This CDR3 reads CASRKDTNTEAFF. The CDR3, as DNA: TGTGCCAGCAGAAAAGACACGAACACTGAAGCTTTCTTT. J is TRBJ1-1 and V is TRBV28, with no clear D. Germline V gene lookup returns CDR1 MDHEN and CDR2 SYDVKM. The CDR3 has 13 residues. Trimming pared 6 bases from V and 1 base from J, leaving 9 bases between.

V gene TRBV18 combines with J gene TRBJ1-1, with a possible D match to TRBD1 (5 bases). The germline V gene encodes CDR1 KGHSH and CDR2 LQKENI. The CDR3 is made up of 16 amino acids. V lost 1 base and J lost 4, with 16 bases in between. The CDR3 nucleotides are TGTGCCAGCTCACCACGCAGATTCGGGGGTGGCACTGAAGCTTTCTTT. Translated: CASSPRRFGGGTEAFF.

In nucleotides, the CDR3 is TGTGCCAGCAGTTTTACAGGGGCAGGCAATCAGCCCCAGCATTTT. This sequence encodes CASSFTGAGNQPQHF. The rearrangement joins TRBV6-5 to TRBJ1-5; 7 bases agree with TRBD1. The CDR3 is 15 residues long. J gave up 2 bases and V 4 bases, and 5 bases lay outside the gene matches. Germline lookup yields CDR1 MNHEY and CDR2 SVGAGI.

The CDR3 DNA sequence: TGTGCCAGCTCACCACCGAACTCCTACGAGCAGTACTTC. This gives the protein CASSPPNSYEQYF. The chain uses TRBV18 and TRBJ2-7; unclear D gene. The germline V and J ends were trimmed by 0 bases and 0 bases, with 3 bases remaining between them. The germline V gene encodes CDR1 KGHSH and CDR2 LQKENI. This CDR3 comprises 13 residues. The full variable domain, its missing parts supplied by reference TRBV18 and TRBJ2-7, is NAGVMQNPRHLVRRRGQEARLRCSPMKGHSHVYWYRQLPEEGLKFMVYLQKENIIDESGMPKERFSAEFPKEGPSILRIQQVVRGDSAAYFCASSPPNSYEQYFGPGTRLTVT.

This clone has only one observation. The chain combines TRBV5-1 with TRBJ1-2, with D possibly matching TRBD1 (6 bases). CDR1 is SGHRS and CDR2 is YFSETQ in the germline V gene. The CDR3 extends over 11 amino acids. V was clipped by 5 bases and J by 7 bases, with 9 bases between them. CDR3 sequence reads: CASRGGVGYTF. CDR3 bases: TGCGCCAGCAGAGGGGGGGTTGGCTACACCTTC.

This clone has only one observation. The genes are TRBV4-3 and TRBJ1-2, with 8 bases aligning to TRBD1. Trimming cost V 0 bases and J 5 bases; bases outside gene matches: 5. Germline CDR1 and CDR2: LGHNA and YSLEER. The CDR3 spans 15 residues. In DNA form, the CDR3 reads TGCGCCAGCAGCCAAGACCTACAGGGGGTGTATGGCTACACCTTC. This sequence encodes CASSQDLQGVYGYTF.

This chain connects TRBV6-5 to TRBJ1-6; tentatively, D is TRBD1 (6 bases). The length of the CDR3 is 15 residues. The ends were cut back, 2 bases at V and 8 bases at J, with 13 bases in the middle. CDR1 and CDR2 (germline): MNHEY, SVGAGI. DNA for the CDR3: TGTGCCAGCAGTTACGACAGGACGCGCGATTCACCCCTCCACTTT. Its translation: CASSYDRTRDSPLHF.

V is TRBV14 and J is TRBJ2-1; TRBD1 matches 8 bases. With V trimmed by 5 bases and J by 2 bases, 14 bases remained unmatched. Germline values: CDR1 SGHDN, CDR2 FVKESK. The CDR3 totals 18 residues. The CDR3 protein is CASSARDRKIWPYNEQFF. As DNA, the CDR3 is TGTGCCAGCAGCGCCCGGGACAGGAAGATTTGGCCCTACAATGAGCAGTTCTTC.

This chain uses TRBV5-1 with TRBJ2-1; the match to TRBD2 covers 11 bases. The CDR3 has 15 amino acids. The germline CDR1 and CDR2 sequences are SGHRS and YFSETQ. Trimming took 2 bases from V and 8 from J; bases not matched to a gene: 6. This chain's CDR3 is CASSFLAGGPDEQFF. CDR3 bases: TGCGCCAGCAGCTTCTTAGCGGGGGGGCCGGATGAGCAGTTCTTC.

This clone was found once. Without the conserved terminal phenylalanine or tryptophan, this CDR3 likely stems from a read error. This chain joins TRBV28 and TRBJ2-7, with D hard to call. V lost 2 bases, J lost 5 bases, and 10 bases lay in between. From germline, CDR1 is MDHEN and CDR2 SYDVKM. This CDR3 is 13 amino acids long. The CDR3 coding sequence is TGTGCCAGCAGTTTAGAACAAGACAACGAGCAGTACCTC. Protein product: CASSLEQDNEQYL.

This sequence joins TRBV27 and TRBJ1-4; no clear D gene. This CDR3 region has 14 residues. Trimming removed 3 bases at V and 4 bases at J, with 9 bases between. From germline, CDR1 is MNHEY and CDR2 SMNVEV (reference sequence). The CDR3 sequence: CASSLNPFNEKLFF. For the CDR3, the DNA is TGTGCCAGCAGTTTGAACCCCTTTAATGAAAAACTGTTTTTT. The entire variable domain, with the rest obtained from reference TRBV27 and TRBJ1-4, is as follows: EAQVTQNPRYLITVTGKKLTVTCSQNMNHEYMSWYRQDPGLGLRQIYYSMNVEVTDKGDVPEGYKVSRKEKRNFPLILESPSPNQTSLYFCASSLNPFNEKLFFGSGTQLSVL.

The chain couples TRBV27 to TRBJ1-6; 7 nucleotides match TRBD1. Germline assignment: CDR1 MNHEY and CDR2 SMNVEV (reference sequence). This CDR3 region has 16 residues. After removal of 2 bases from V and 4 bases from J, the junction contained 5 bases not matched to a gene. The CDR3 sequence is CASSLTGALYNSPLHF. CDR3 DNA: TGTGCCAGCAGTTTAACAGGGGCCCTATATAATTCACCCCTCCACTTT.

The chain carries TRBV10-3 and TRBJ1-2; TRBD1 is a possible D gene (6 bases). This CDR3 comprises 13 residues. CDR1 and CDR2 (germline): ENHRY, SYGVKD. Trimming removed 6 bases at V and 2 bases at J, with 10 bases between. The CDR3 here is CAIRGTGNYGYTF. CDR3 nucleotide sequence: TGTGCCATCAGGGGTACAGGGAACTATGGCTACACCTTC.

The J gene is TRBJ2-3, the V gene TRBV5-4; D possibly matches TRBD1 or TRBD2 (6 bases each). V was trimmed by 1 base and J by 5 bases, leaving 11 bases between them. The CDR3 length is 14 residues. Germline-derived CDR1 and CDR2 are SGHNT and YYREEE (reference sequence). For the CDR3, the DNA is TGTGCCAGCAGCTTGAGGGGGGCCCGAGATACGCAGTATTTT. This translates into CASSLRGARDTQYF.

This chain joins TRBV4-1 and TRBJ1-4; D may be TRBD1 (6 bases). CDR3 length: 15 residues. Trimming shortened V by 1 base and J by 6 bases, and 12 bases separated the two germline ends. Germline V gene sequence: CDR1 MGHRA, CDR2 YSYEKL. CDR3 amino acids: CASSQGRGNDEKLFF. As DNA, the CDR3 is TGCGCCAGCAGCCAAGGAAGGGGGAACGATGAAAAACTGTTTTTT.

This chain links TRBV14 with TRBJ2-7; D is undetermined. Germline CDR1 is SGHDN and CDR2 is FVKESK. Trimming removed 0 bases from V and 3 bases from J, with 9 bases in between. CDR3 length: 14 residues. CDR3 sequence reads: CASSQDPESYEQYF. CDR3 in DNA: TGTGCCAGCAGCCAAGACCCGGAGAGCTACGAGCAGTACTTC.

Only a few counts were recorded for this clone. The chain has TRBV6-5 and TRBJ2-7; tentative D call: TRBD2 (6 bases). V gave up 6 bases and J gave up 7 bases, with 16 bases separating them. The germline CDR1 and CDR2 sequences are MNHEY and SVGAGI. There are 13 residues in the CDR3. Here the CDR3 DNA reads TGTGCCAGCAGACGCAGGTTGGCGGGGGAGCAGTACTTC. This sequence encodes CASRRRLAGEQYF.

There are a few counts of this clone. CDR3 nucleotides: TGTGCCAGCAAACGGGACACCTCCAATCAGCCCCAGCATTTT. Protein: CASKRDTSNQPQHF. The chain couples TRBV28 to TRBJ1-5; possible D gene TRBD1, 6 bases. Trimming removed 7 bases from V and 3 bases from J, with 13 bases in between. Germline V gene sequence: CDR1 MDHEN, CDR2 SYDVKM. This CDR3 has 14 amino acids.

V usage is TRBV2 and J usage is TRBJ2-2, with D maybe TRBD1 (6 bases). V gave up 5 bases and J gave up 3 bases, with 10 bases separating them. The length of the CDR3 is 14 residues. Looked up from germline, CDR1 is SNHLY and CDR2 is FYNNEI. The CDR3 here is CASSTGLHTGELFF. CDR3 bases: TGTGCCAGCAGTACAGGGTTACACACCGGGGAGCTGTTTTTT.

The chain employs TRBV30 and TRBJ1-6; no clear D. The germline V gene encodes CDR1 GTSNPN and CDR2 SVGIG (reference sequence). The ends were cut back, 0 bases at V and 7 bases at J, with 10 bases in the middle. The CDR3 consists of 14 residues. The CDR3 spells CAWSVLTDNSPLHF. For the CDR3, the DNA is TGTGCCTGGAGTGTACTAACAGACAATTCACCCCTCCACTTT.

The CDR3 here is CASSQGRGTEAFF. CDR3 nucleotides: TGCGCCAGCAGCCAAGGTAGGGGCACTGAAGCTTTCTTT. This chain connects TRBV4-1 to TRBJ1-1, with a possible D match to TRBD1 (5 bases). With 1 base removed from V and 4 bases from J, the gap between germline ends came to 7 bases. The CDR3 has 13 amino acids. Germline-derived CDR1 and CDR2 are MGHRA and YSYEKL.

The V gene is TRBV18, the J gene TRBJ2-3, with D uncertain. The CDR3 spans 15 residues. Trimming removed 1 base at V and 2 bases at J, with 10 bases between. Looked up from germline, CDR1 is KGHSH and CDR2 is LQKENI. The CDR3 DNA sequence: TGTGCCAGCTCACCACGGGTCCACGACACAGATACGCAGTATTTT. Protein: CASSPRVHDTDTQYF.